These 3 T cell receptor beta chains were all obtained from the same sample, sequenced in a study of T cells in Graves' hyperthyroidism and ophthalmopathy. Regions amplified from RNA transcripts were the TCR beta CDR3 regions. An initial round of RT-PCR targeting the TCR CDR3 relied on the HTBI primer set. One entry per CDR3 protein results from TCRdb running MiXCR on the multiplex PCR reads. The sample yields about 640,000 distinct CDR3 sequences, 45% seen once. Sequencing was carried out using peripheral blood or thyroid tissue (not recorded which). These receptors were taken from an adult man with Graves' disease, either hyperthyroidism or ophthalmopathy (not recorded which).

A word on this clonotype: At one end the junction does not follow the germline gene, possibly because of a read error. V gene TRBV10-3 combines with J gene TRBJ1-2; D not resolved. The germline CDR1 and CDR2 sequences are ENHRY and SYGVKD. The length of the CDR3 is 15 residues. CDR3: CASSEKAQFYGGYTF. CDR3 in DNA: TGTGCCAGCAGTGAAAAGGCACAGTTCTATGGCGGCTACACCTTC.

About this clonotype: This could be a read error, since a much larger clone is one nucleotide away. The J gene is TRBJ2-2, the V gene TRBV10-3, with 13 bases lining up with TRBD2. V lost 7 bases and J lost 2; bases outside the gene matches: 7. Germline lookup yields CDR1 ENHRY and CDR2 SYGVKD. The CDR3 length is 17 residues. The DNA of the CDR3 is TGTGCCATCAAAATGGGACTAGCGGGGCATAACACCGGGGAGCTGTTTTTT. This gives the protein CAIKMGLAGHNTGELFF.

To note about this clonotype: The junction and the germline gene differ at one end; a read error may be behind it. The chain links TRBV10-3 to TRBJ2-7, with TRBD1 matching 8 bases. The CDR3 extends over 19 amino acids. Germline lookup yields CDR1 ENHRY and CDR2 SYGVKD. The CDR3, as DNA: TGTGCCAGCAGTTACGCCGGGACAGGCTCTACTTCCAGCTCCTACGAGCAGTACTTC. This sequence encodes CASSYAGTGSTSSSYEQYF.